This T cell receptor (beta chain) was sequenced during a study of T-cell memory formation after mild COVID-19. Each CDR3 protein is one row after TCRdb ran MiXCR on the 5' RACE reads. The repertoire holds hundreds of thousands of distinct CDR3 sequences, with more than 15% as singletons. CDR1 is SQVTM, CDR2 ANQGSEA, per germline. Trimming removed 4 bases at V and 6 bases at J, with 11 bases between. The CDR3 is 12 amino acids. The chain links TRBV29-1 to TRBJ2-3; perhaps TRBD2 as D (6 bases). The sample was PBMCs or a T cell subset sorted from them (not recorded which). The TCR was taken from a man between 18 and 29 years old who had mild COVID-19 (a few samples of this study predate the infection). Cell type and time point are not known. The CDR3 coding sequence is TGCAGCGTTGTTGCTCGGGGGGATACGCAGTATTTT. Translated, it gives CSVVARGDTQYF.